The 22 T cell receptor delta chains presented below share a single source sample, sequenced in a study of gamma-delta T cells after stem cell transplantation. TCRdb called clones anew from the RT-PCR reads with CATT. The sample has about 1,700 delta-chain clones; 14% to 15% are singletons. The sequenced sample consisted of gamma-delta T cells. Receptor source: a human donor. It is not recorded whose cells these are; they may come from a transplant donor.

This clone is large. Distinct nucleotide sequences in the sample also encode this CDR3. The chain links TRDV2 to TRDJ3; maybe TRDD3 (6 bases). This CDR3 spans 22 amino acids. The V gene lost 3 bases and the J gene lost 0 bases, with 26 bases spanning the gap. Germline lookup yields CDR1 GEAIGNYY and CDR2 EKD. CDR3 amino acids: CACDSLSHGGQRGSWDTRQMFF. In DNA form, the CDR3 reads TGTGCCTGTGACTCTCTCTCTCATGGGGGTCAGAGGGGCTCCTGGGACACCCGACAGATGTTTTTC.

Remarks on this clone: The TCRdb protein, from a much larger clone, departs from this DNA's translation at residue 8, likely by read error; the protein shown derives from the DNA. The chain employs TRDV1 and TRDJ1; D gene ambiguous. The CDR3 covers 18 residues. The ends were cut back, 5 bases at V and 2 bases at J, with 24 bases in the middle. From germline, CDR1 is TSWWSYY and CDR2 QGS. The CDR3 sequence: CALGTWHLPTLLTDKLIF. The CDR3 DNA is TGTGCTCTTGGGACCTGGCACCTCCCCACGCTGTTAACCGATAAACTCATCTTT.

This clone has a handful of counts. This may arise from a read error, as a much more abundant clone is one base away. The V gene is TRDV2, the J gene TRDJ3, with TRDD3 identical over 8 bases. Germline CDR1 is GEAIGNYY and CDR2 is EKD. This CDR3 is built from 18 residues. The DNA of the CDR3 is TGTGCCTGTGACACCGTGGGGGATCACTCCTGGTACACCCGACAGATGTTTTTC. This gives the protein CACDTVGDHSWYTRQMFF.

This clone has a handful of counts. This chain connects TRDV2 to TRDJ1, with D possibly matching TRDD3 (6 bases). The CDR3 spans 20 residues. Deletions cut 1 base from V and 0 bases from J, with 26 bases between. From germline, CDR1 is GEAIGNYY and CDR2 EKD. CDR3 region: CACDTPTTTLGMAYTDKLIF. Written as DNA, the CDR3 is TGTGCCTGTGACACTCCGACTACTACTCTGGGGATGGCCTACACCGATAAACTCATCTTT.

With regard to this clone: A much larger clone lies one base from this, so it may be a read error. This sequence joins TRDV1 and TRDJ1; 7 bases map to TRDD3. The germline V gene has CDR1 TSWWSYY and CDR2 QGS. The CDR3 consists of 21 residues. V shed 5 bases and J 0 bases; nucleotides not matched to a gene: 24. The CDR3 bases are TGTGCTCTTGGGCGAAATGGGGGACTAGGCCGGGGGACCGAGTACACCGATAAACTCATCTTT. The encoded protein is CALGRNGGLGRGTEYTDKLIF.

V usage is TRDV3 and J usage is TRDJ2; 8 positions match TRDD3. V was clipped by 4 bases and J by 10 bases; unmatched bases: 23. The CDR3 is 17 amino acids. Germline assignment: CDR1 TVYSNPD and CDR2 GDNSRS (reference sequence). CDR3 loop: CACRCYGGIKLKGQLFF. CDR3 bases: TGTGCCTGTAGGTGTTATGGGGGGATAAAGTTGAAGGGACAACTCTTCTTT.

Points on this clone: One end of the junction varies from germline; a read error may be responsible. This chain connects TRDV1 to TRDJ1, with a weak D call TRDD3 (7 bases). Germline CDR1 reads TSWWSYY; CDR2 reads QGS. The CDR3 is 22 amino acids. The CDR3, as DNA: TGTGCTATTGGGGAAATATCCACCAGAAGACCTCTACGAGGGGATATCACCGATAAACTCATCTTT. It is translated as CAIGEISTRRPLRGDITDKLIF.

There are a few counts of this clone. A much larger clone differs from this one at a single base, so this may be a read error. Other DNA sequences in this specimen translate into the identical CDR3. J is TRDJ1 and V is TRDV1, with D possibly being TRDD3 (6 bases). From germline, CDR1 is TSWWSYY and CDR2 QGS. The CDR3 extends over 20 amino acids. V lost 0 bases, J lost 6 bases, and 29 bases lay in between. CDR3 coding DNA: TGTGCTCTTGGGGAACTTTCTATGTACTGGGCGCAACTAGGGTTGAATAAACTCATCTTT. Translated, it gives CALGELSMYWAQLGLNKLIF.

This clone was seen only a few times. At residue 5, the TCRdb amino acid sequence and the translated nucleotide sequence differ, so the protein here is the DNA translation. This chain links TRDV1 with TRDJ1; 13 positions agree with TRDD3. V lost 4 bases, J lost 10 bases, and 18 bases stayed unmatched. Per the germline V gene, CDR1 is TSWWSYY and CDR2 is QGS. The length of the CDR3 is 18 residues. Here the CDR3 DNA reads TGTGCTCTTGGGGGACTAGGGCCTACTGGGGGATACGGCGCAAGACTCATCTTT. This translates into CALGGLGPTGGYGARLIF.

As concerns this clone: A much larger clone sits a single nucleotide away, making a read error possible. This CDR3 is also generated by other DNA sequences in the sample. This chain joins TRDV1 and TRDJ1; TRDD2 is a possible D gene (5 bases). The V gene lost 5 bases and the J gene lost 1 base, with 26 bases spanning the gap. CDR1 is TSWWSYY, CDR2 QGS, per germline. The CDR3 extends over 19 amino acids. The CDR3 nucleotides read TGTGCTCTTGGGACTCCCCCTTCTACACTTGTACGCCCCACCGATAAACTCATCTTT. It codes for CALGTPPSTLVRPTDKLIF.

A word on this clone: One base away lies a much larger clone, so this may be a sequencing read error. This chain connects TRDV1 to TRDJ1, with 10 bases that match TRDD3. The length of the CDR3 is 22 residues. The V gene's germline CDR1 is TSWWSYY and CDR2 QGS. The CDR3 coding sequence is TGTGCTCTTGGGGAAAGCCCCATATCTTATTACTGGGGGATCAGGGGCACCGATGAACTCATCTTT. Its translation is CALGESPISYYWGIRGTDELIF.

About this clone itself: A much larger clonotype is one base distant, so this may be a read error. This specimen includes other DNA sequences encoding the same CDR3. The J gene is TRDJ3, the V gene TRDV2; TRDD3 is a possible D gene (6 bases). This CDR3 comprises 18 residues. Germline V lookup: CDR1 GEAIGNYY, CDR2 EKD. CDR3 DNA: TGCGCCTGTGACCGGGGATTAGGTCTCTTCTGGGACACCCGACAGATGTTTTTC. It yields the protein CACDRGLGLFWDTRQMFF.

This clone came up a few times. A much larger clone differs by one base, so this may be a read error. The same CDR3 also results from other DNA sequences found in this sample. The chain combines TRDV1 with TRDJ1; 11 positions match TRDD3. In germline, CDR1 is TSWWSYY, CDR2 QGS. After removal of 4 bases from V and 0 bases from J, the junction contained 22 bases not matched to a gene. The CDR3 covers 22 residues. In DNA form, the CDR3 reads TGTGCTCTTGGGGCCCGACTCTCCACCAACTGGGGGATAGCACACTACACCGATAAACTCATCTTT. Protein: CALGARLSTNWGIAHYTDKLIF.

This clone was recorded only once. The rearrangement links TRDV1 to TRDJ1, with unresolved D. Trimming removed 3 bases at V and 11 bases at J, with 31 bases between. Germline CDR1 reads TSWWSYY; CDR2 reads QGS. CDR3 length: 18 amino acids. The CDR3, as DNA: TGTGCTCTTGGGGATGCTCCGCCTGGTGGCCGTTACACCGATCACCTCATCTTT. This gives the protein CALGDAPPGGRYTDHLIF.

This clone was found a few times. A much bigger clone sits one base away, suggesting this may be a read error. Other DNA sequences in the sample encode the same CDR3. V is TRDV1 and J is TRDJ1; TRDD3 aligns across 10 bases. Germline lookup yields CDR1 TSWWSYY and CDR2 QGS. Trimming took 2 bases from V and 0 from J; bases not matched to a gene: 21. CDR3 length equals 22 residues. The CDR3 here is CALGELLCDWGMFRVHTDKLIF. CDR3 in DNA: TGTGCTCTTGGGGAATTGTTATGTGACTGGGGGATGTTCAGGGTCCACACCGATAAACTCATCTTT.

In its sample, this clone ranks as large. Distinct nucleotide sequences in the sample also encode this CDR3. The gene calls are TRDV1 and TRDJ2; TRDD3 agrees at 9 bases. Germline assignment: CDR1 TSWWSYY and CDR2 QGS. The CDR3 is 20 amino acids. V lost 2 bases and J lost 7; bases outside the gene matches: 20. The CDR3 DNA reads as TGTGCTCTTGGGGAAGATAACCTTCCCTGGGGGATCCGATGGGAAGCACAACTCTTCTTT. This translates into CALGEDNLPWGIRWEAQLFF.

This clone was recorded a few times. This sequence is one base from a far larger clone and is likely a read error. CDR3: CALGELPPSYVLWDGKHTDKLIF. CDR3 in DNA: TGTGCTCTTGGGGAACTCCCCCCTTCCTACGTACTGTGGGATGGTAAACACACCGATAAACTCATCTTT. V gene TRDV1 combines with J gene TRDJ1, with 9 positions matching TRDD2. Germline V gene lookup returns CDR1 TSWWSYY and CDR2 QGS. Trimming removed 0 bases from V and 0 bases from J; junction bases left unmatched: 23. This CDR3 contains 23 residues.

This clone was detected only a few times. TCRdb assigns this DNA the protein of a much larger clone, which departs from its translation at residue 3; this likely reflects a read error, and the protein shown comes from translating the DNA. The chain links TRDV1 to TRDJ2; 7 bases agree with TRDD3. CDR1 and CDR2 from the germline V gene are TSWWSYY and QGS. The CDR3 consists of 18 residues. CDR3 protein: CAHGEIVGGMSLTAQLFF. Here the CDR3 DNA reads TGTGCTCATGGGGAAATCGTGGGGGGGATGTCGTTGACAGCACAACTCTTCTTT.

Regarding this clone: The mismatch at residue 15 between this DNA's translation and the TCRdb protein of a much larger clone likely reflects a read error; the protein shown is translated from the DNA. The CDR3 protein is CACDTETGGCLHTDELIF. DNA of the CDR3: TGTGCCTGTGACACCGAGACTGGGGGATGCCTCCACACCGATGAACTCATCTTT. The V call is TRDV2, the J call TRDJ1, with 10 bases that match TRDD3. Germline CDR1 and CDR2: GEAIGNYY and EKD. The CDR3 has 18 amino acids.

In the case of this clone: The mismatch at residue 7 between this DNA's translation and the TCRdb protein of a much larger clone likely reflects a read error; the protein shown is translated from the DNA. This chain uses TRDV3 with TRDJ1; 13 bases are a match to TRDD3. CDR1 is TVYSNPD, CDR2 GDNSRS, per germline (reference sequence). The CDR3 length is 20 residues. V dropped 2 bases and J dropped 1; count of bases not matched to a gene: 19. The CDR3 DNA reads as TGTGCCTTTTCCTACCCTCGGTACTGGGGGATACGCGAAGCCACCGATAAACTCATCTTT. It translates to CAFSYPRYWGIREATDKLIF.

As for this clone: A far larger clone is one base from this, pointing to a likely read error. Additional DNA sequences in this sample encode the identical CDR3. The CDR3 is CACDPVLGSWDTRQMFF. The CDR3 bases are TGTGCTTGTGACCCCGTACTGGGCTCCTGGGACACCCGACAGATGTTTTTC. The rearrangement joins TRDV2 to TRDJ3, with D maybe TRDD3 (6 bases). The CDR3 loop spans 17 amino acids. The germline gives CDR1 GEAIGNYY, CDR2 EKD.

Of note for this clone: An end of the junction does not agree with germline; a read error may underlie this. This rearrangement joins TRDV1 to TRDJ1; 13 nucleotides agree with TRDD3. There are 22 residues in the CDR3. Germline CDR1 is TSWWSYY and CDR2 is QGS. The CDR3 spells CAIGEIPTGSFYTGGYADKLIF. The CDR3 nucleotides read TGTGCTATTGGGGAAATCCCAACAGGCAGTTTTTATACTGGGGGATACGCCGATAAACTCATCTTT.